These 7 T cell receptor beta chains were all obtained from the same sample, sequenced in a study of blood T cell repertoires in COVID-19 (dated by TCRdb to 2018 to 2021). The protocol used for the library was the immunoSEQ multiplex PCR assay. This is the immuneACCESS table as TCRdb keeps it, with only in-frame sequences that have V and J called. A part of the clones is gone; compared with another copy, unresolved V genes explain less than half, and the rest is unexplained. The sample table records about 150,000 clones; around 80% of these occur just once. About 6.8% of the sample is held by the ten biggest clonotypes. Sequencing was done on a sample of peripheral blood. All receptors derive from a woman in her forties or fifties in a cohort sampled during active or convalescent COVID-19.

The V gene is TRBV5-1, the J gene TRBJ2-1, with TRBD1 matching 9 bases. V lost 4 bases to trimming and J lost 3 bases; unmatched junction nucleotides: 5. Germline V gives CDR1 SGHRS, CDR2 YFSETQ. This CDR3 is built from 15 residues. The CDR3 DNA is TGCGCCAGCAGCCGTGGACAGGGGAACTACAATGAGCAGTTCTTC. Its protein is CASSRGQGNYNEQFF. The entire variable domain, with the rest obtained from reference TRBV5-1 and TRBJ2-1, is as follows: KAGVTQTPRYLIKTRGQQVTLSCSPISGHRSVSWYQQTPGQGLQFLFEYFSETQRNKGNFPGRFSGRQFSNSRSEMNVSTLELGDSALYLCASSRGQGNYNEQFFGPGTRLTVL.

V gene TRBV4-2 combines with J gene TRBJ1-5; D not resolved. The CDR3 is 16 amino acids. Trimming cost V 4 bases and J 2 bases, with 15 bases left between them. Germline V lookup: CDR1 LGHNA, CDR2 YNFKEQ. The CDR3 coding sequence is TGTGCCAGCAGCCTTTTAGGAGCGGATGGCAATCAGCCCCAGCATTTT. Translated: CASSLLGADGNQPQHF.

This chain connects TRBV5-1 to TRBJ1-6; 8 positions match TRBD1. Trimming at V came to 5 bases and at J to 7 bases, leaving 2 bases not matched to a gene. CDR1 and CDR2 from the germline V gene are SGHRS and YFSETQ. The CDR3 is made up of 13 amino acids. CDR3 region: CASSQGANSPLHF. CDR3 nucleotide sequence: TGCGCCAGCAGTCAGGGGGCGAATTCACCCCTCCACTTT.

The chain is built from TRBV19 and TRBJ1-2, with a weak D call TRBD1 (5 bases). CDR1 is LNHDA, CDR2 SQIVND, per germline (reference sequence). Trimming left V 5 bases short and J 7 bases short, with 17 bases between. The CDR3 has 14 residues. CDR3 coding DNA: TGTGCCAGTAGTCCCAGTGAAGGGGTCACTGGCTACACCTTC. Its protein is CASSPSEGVTGYTF.

This rearrangement joins TRBV10-3 to TRBJ2-6, with 7 bases fitting TRBD1. CDR1 ENHRY and CDR2 SYGVKD come from the germline V gene. The V segment lost 7 bases and the J segment 3 bases; nucleotides outside the gene matches: 9. The CDR3 consists of 16 residues. The CDR3 here is CAITPRTGVGANVLTF. CDR3 DNA: TGTGCCATCACCCCTCGAACAGGGGTTGGGGCCAACGTCCTGACTTTC.

The chain couples TRBV11-2 to TRBJ1-5; D gene uncertain. The CDR3 contains 14 residues. V lost 4 bases and J lost 5, with 12 bases in between. Germline-derived CDR1 and CDR2 are SGHAT and FQNNGV. The CDR3 loop reads CASSSRTSDQPQHF. The CDR3 DNA sequence: TGTGCCAGCAGCTCCCGGACTTCCGATCAGCCCCAGCATTTT. Full variable domain (remainder filled in from reference TRBV11-2 and TRBJ1-5): EAGVAQSPRYKIIEKRQSVAFWCNPISGHATLYWYQQILGQGPKLLIQFQNNGVVDDSQLPKDRFSAERLKGVDSTLKIQPAKLEDSAVYLCASSSRTSDQPQHFGDGTRLSIL.

The J gene is TRBJ2-1, the V gene TRBV3-1 (or the pseudogene TRBV3-2), with 8 bases identical to TRBD2. CDR1 is LGHDT, CDR2 YNNKEL, per germline (reference sequence). V lost 2 bases, J lost 4 bases, and 1 base stayed unmatched. CDR3 length: 14 residues. CDR3: CASSQIAGYNEQFF. CDR3 in DNA: TGTGCCAGCAGCCAAATAGCGGGGTACAATGAGCAGTTCTTC.